This entry concerns a single T cell receptor (beta chain). As originally analysed: Using reference gene primer amplification, nucleated cell counts were estimated. Assay: immunoSEQ multiplex PCR; the TCRdb copy retains only in-frame clones and omits some. The V and J calls and clone size are taken from that table; D and trimming were inferred from the DNA. Of around 63,000 clones in the sample, around 67% were seen once. The sample comes from a study of blood T cell repertoires in COVID-19. Across the study: There were acute and convalescent COVID-19 samples, and they came from the United States, Italy and Spain.

Germline values: CDR1 SGHAT, CDR2 FQNNGV. Trimming removed 5 bases from V and 1 base from J; junction bases left unmatched: 11. The CDR3 sequence is 17 residues long. The J gene is TRBJ2-3, the V gene TRBV11-2, with 8 bases aligning to TRBD2. The sequence was collected from a woman aged 50 to 60 with active or convalescent COVID-19. Sequenced sample: peripheral blood. The CDR3 spells CASSPRTSSTRTDTQYF. CDR3 nucleotide sequence: TGTGCCAGCAGCCCCCGGACTAGCAGTACTCGCACAGATACGCAGTATTTT.